This T cell receptor (beta chain) came from a study of blood T cells in healthy people across ages. Background on the study: The template switching approach captured approximately one barcoded beta molecule for every two T cells.

This clonotype was seen more than once but under ten times. Trimming removed 7 bases from V and 0 bases from J, with 9 bases in between. Looked up from germline, CDR1 is SQVTM and CDR2 is ANQGSEA. The CDR3 runs 13 residues. A J-beta primer mix and a sample-barcoded 5' primer were used in a second PCR of about 6 to 12 cycles. TCRdb re-analysed the 5' RACE reads in MiXCR, keeping a single row per CDR3 protein. The sample holds about 750,000 distinct CDR3 sequences, about 53% seen once. Material: blood. The chain couples TRBV29-1 to TRBJ2-2; D is uncertain. The clonotype comes from an older man in good health. The CDR3 reads CSGGAANTGELFF. The CDR3 DNA follows: TGCAGCGGCGGAGCCGCGAACACCGGGGAGCTGTTTTTT.